Presented here are 21 T cell receptor beta chains from one specimen sequenced in a study of blood T cell repertoires in COVID-19. The repertoire was sequenced with immunoSEQ multiplex PCR; TCRdb's copy has only in-frame clones and lacks some. Found here are around 280,000 clones, approximately 90% of them singletons; the top ten hold roughly 2%. The sequenced sample was peripheral blood. The source of these receptors is a woman aged 50 to 60 who had recovered from COVID-19.

This sequence joins TRBV6-5 and TRBJ1-1; 7 bases fit TRBD1. Germline assignment: CDR1 MNHEY and CDR2 SVGAGI. CDR3 length: 14 residues. V dropped 7 bases and J dropped 5; count of bases not matched to a gene: 10. The chain's CDR3 is CASNHRGARTEAFF. The CDR3 nucleotides read TGTGCCAGCAACCACAGGGGCGCTCGGACTGAAGCTTTCTTT.

This rearrangement joins TRBV7-8 to TRBJ2-7; TRBD1 aligns across 8 bases. Germline V gene sequence: CDR1 SGHVS, CDR2 FQNEAQ. Losses at the gene ends were 5 bases for V and 3 bases for J; bases not matched to a gene: 6. CDR3 length equals 14 residues. CDR3 sequence (DNA): TGTGCCAGCAGCCCGCAGGGGGCTCTCTACGAGCAGTACTTC. Translation: CASSPQGALYEQYF.

The table lists this clone with a few counts. V gene TRBV7-2 combines with J gene TRBJ2-7; the D gene is possibly TRBD1 (6 bases). The CDR3 extends over 14 amino acids. V gave up 2 bases and J gave up 6 bases, with 14 bases separating them. Germline CDR1 is SGHTA and CDR2 is FQGNSA. CDR3 sequence: CASSLKPGDSEQYF. For the CDR3, the DNA is TGTGCCAGCAGCTTAAAGCCAGGGGATAGCGAGCAGTACTTC. The variable domain in full, with the rest retrieved from reference TRBV7-2 and TRBJ2-7, is GAGVSQSPSNKVTEKGKDVELRCDPISGHTALYWYRQSLGQGLEFLIYFQGNSAPDKSGLPSDRFSAERTGGSVSTLTIQRTQQEDSAVYLCASSLKPGDSEQYFGPGTRLTVT.

The J gene is TRBJ2-7, the V gene TRBV28, with D perhaps matching TRBD1 (6 bases). V dropped 8 bases and J dropped 1 base, with 15 bases sitting between them. This CDR3 spans 14 amino acids. Germline CDR1 and CDR2: MDHEN and SYDVKM. Here the CDR3 DNA reads TGTGCCAGCCTCCAAAACAGGGCATCCTACGAGCAGTACTTC. Translated: CASLQNRASYEQYF.

This clone was detected once. This chain connects TRBV5-1 to TRBJ2-3; D is possibly TRBD2 (6 bases). Trimming left V 2 bases short and J 2 bases short, with 12 bases between. The CDR3 is 15 amino acids. Germline V gene lookup returns CDR1 SGHRS and CDR2 YFSETQ. The CDR3 region has the DNA TGCGCCAGCAGCTTTGGCGGGACCAACACAGATACGCAGTATTTT. This gives the protein CASSFGGTNTDTQYF.

This chain connects TRBV6-6 to TRBJ2-7, with D unresolved. Trimming removed 3 bases at V and 0 bases at J, with 15 bases between. Per germline, CDR1 MNHNY and CDR2 SVGAGI (reference sequence). The CDR3 totals 16 residues. CDR3 in amino acids: CASSYPPPVHSYEQYF. The CDR3 bases are TGTGCCAGCAGTTATCCTCCGCCAGTGCACTCCTACGAGCAGTACTTC.

This chain connects TRBV7-9 to TRBJ2-7; 11 nucleotides align to TRBD2. The J segment lost 3 bases and the V segment lost 4 bases, leaving 5 bases of the junction unmatched. Germline-derived CDR1 and CDR2 are SEHNR and FQNEAQ (reference sequence). The CDR3 is 15 amino acids. CDR3 in DNA: TGTGCCAGCAGCTCTCCGGGACTAGCGGTCTACGAGCAGTACTTC. It yields the protein CASSSPGLAVYEQYF.

V usage is TRBV7-2 and J usage is TRBJ2-1; 12 bases fit TRBD2. Unmatched junction bases numbered 12, after V lost 3 bases and J lost 9 bases. The CDR3 has 17 residues. The V gene's germline CDR1 is SGHTA and CDR2 FQGNSA. DNA for the CDR3: TGTGCCAGCAGCTTCCAGCTTCTAGCGGGAGGGCCGGGTGAGCAGTTCTTC. As protein: CASSFQLLAGGPGEQFF.

The rearrangement joins TRBV5-4 to TRBJ2-1; TRBD1 is a possible D gene (6 bases). The germline gives CDR1 SGHNT, CDR2 YYREEE (reference sequence). The V gene lost 0 bases and the J gene lost 0 bases, with 13 bases spanning the gap. This CDR3 has 17 residues. This chain's CDR3 is CASSLGGADSSYNEQFF. The CDR3 DNA reads TGTGCCAGCAGCTTGGGAGGAGCGGACAGCTCCTACAATGAGCAGTTCTTC. The entire variable domain, with the rest obtained from reference TRBV5-4 and TRBJ2-1, is as follows: ETGVTQSPTHLIKTRGQQVTLRCSSQSGHNTVSWYQQALGQGPQFIFQYYREEENGRGNFPPRFSGLQFPNYSSELNVNALELDDSALYLCASSLGGADSSYNEQFFGPGTRLTVL.

The rearrangement joins TRBV28 to TRBJ1-1, with D unresolved. Trimming took off 2 bases at V and 1 base at J, with 8 bases between the two ends. The CDR3 is made up of 14 amino acids. The germline gives CDR1 MDHEN, CDR2 SYDVKM. The CDR3 coding sequence is TGTGCCAGCAGTTTACTATCCGGGAACACTGAAGCTTTCTTT. This codes for CASSLLSGNTEAFF. Filled out from reference TRBV28 and TRBJ1-1, the complete variable domain reads DVKVTQSSRYLVKRTGEKVFLECVQDMDHENMFWYRQDPGLGLRLIYFSYDVKMKEKGDIPEGYSVSREKKERFSLILESASTNQTSMYLCASSLLSGNTEAFFGQGTRLTVV.

The chain has TRBV5-1 and TRBJ1-2; TRBD1 agrees at 9 bases. V dropped 4 bases and J dropped 3; count of bases not matched to a gene: 7. Germline V CDR1 and CDR2: SGHRS, YFSETQ. The CDR3 is 15 amino acids. As DNA, the CDR3 is TGCGCCAGCAGCGAGCCGGGACAGGGCGACTATGGCTACACCTTC. Translating it yields CASSEPGQGDYGYTF.

The chain couples TRBV7-2 to TRBJ2-5, with TRBD2 identical over 8 bases. In germline, CDR1 is SGHTA, CDR2 FQGNSA. The CDR3 spans 17 residues. Trimming cost V 1 base and J 1 base; bases outside gene matches: 8. CDR3 sequence reads: CASSLVGTRSGQETQYF. The CDR3, as DNA: TGTGCCAGCAGCTTAGTAGGGACTAGGAGTGGCCAAGAGACCCAGTACTTC.

The V and J genes are TRBV5-1 and TRBJ2-7, with 7 nucleotides matching TRBD1. Germline V gene data show CDR1 as SGHRS and CDR2 as YFSETQ. Trimming cost V 6 bases and J 0 bases; bases outside gene matches: 6. The CDR3 runs 14 residues. CDR3 DNA sequence: TGCGCCAGCAATCCGACAGGGCCCTCCTACGAGCAGTACTTC. It yields the protein CASNPTGPSYEQYF.

V and J are TRBV2 and TRBJ2-7; 13 nucleotides agree with TRBD2. In germline, CDR1 is SNHLY, CDR2 FYNNEI. There are 14 residues in the CDR3. J lost 7 bases, V lost 4 bases, and 4 bases had no gene match. The CDR3 DNA reads as TGTGCCAGCAGTGGACTAGCGGGAGGTGGTGAGCAGTACTTC. This encodes CASSGLAGGGEQYF.

The gene calls are TRBV27 and TRBJ1-1; 11 bases are shared with TRBD1. The junction had 3 bases not matched to a gene; V was cut back by 5 bases and J by 1 base. The CDR3 runs to 15 residues. CDR1 and CDR2 (germline): MNHEY, SMNVEV (reference sequence). The CDR3: CASSADRGPNTEAFF. For the CDR3, the DNA is TGTGCCAGCAGTGCGGACAGGGGGCCGAACACTGAAGCTTTCTTT.

This clone came up once. The CDR3 spells CASSGLDQETQYF. The DNA of the CDR3 is TGTGCCAGCTCAGGACTAGACCAAGAGACCCAGTACTTC. The chain has TRBV27 and TRBJ2-5; 7 bases fit TRBD2. The CDR3 is 13 residues long. With 8 bases clipped from V and 0 bases from J, the junction kept 3 bases outside the gene matches. Germline V lookup: CDR1 MNHEY, CDR2 SMNVEV (reference sequence).

The chain has TRBV5-6 and TRBJ2-2; D might be TRBD1 (6 bases). This CDR3 spans 14 amino acids. The V and J ends lost 0 bases and 5 bases respectively, with 8 bases between them. Germline CDR1 and CDR2: SGHDT and YYEEEE. The CDR3 bases are TGTGCCAGCAGCTTGGACAGGGCTACCGGGGAGCTGTTTTTT. As protein: CASSLDRATGELFF.

The chain joins TRBV5-1 to TRBJ1-4, with 9 nucleotides matching TRBD1. V lost 4 bases to trimming and J lost 7 bases; unmatched junction nucleotides: 8. The germline V gene has CDR1 SGHRS and CDR2 YFSETQ. The length of the CDR3 is 15 residues. The CDR3 DNA sequence: TGCGCCAGCAGCACAGACAGGGGGTTCGGTGAAAAACTGTTTTTT. This encodes CASSTDRGFGEKLFF.

The genes are TRBV5-6 and TRBJ2-7, with a weak D call TRBD2 (6 bases). Trimming removed 2 bases at V and 6 bases at J, with 12 bases between. CDR3 length: 13 amino acids. CDR1 is SGHDT, CDR2 YYEEEE, per germline. The CDR3 spells CASSFGTLFEQYF. The CDR3 nucleotides read TGTGCCAGCAGCTTCGGGACTTTGTTCGAGCAGTACTTC.

The J gene is TRBJ2-6, the V gene TRBV3-1 (or the pseudogene TRBV3-2), with 7 bases that match TRBD1. The CDR3 covers 15 residues. The germline V gene has CDR1 LGHDT and CDR2 YNNKEL (reference sequence). The J segment lost 0 bases and the V segment lost 4 bases, leaving 0 bases of the junction unmatched. CDR3 sequence (DNA): TGTGCCAGCAGCCGGGACAGCTCTGGGGCCAACGTCCTGACTTTC. It is translated as CASSRDSSGANVLTF.

V and J are TRBV19 and TRBJ2-1, with D hard to call. V was clipped by 4 bases and J by 3 bases, with 13 bases between them. Germline V gene sequence: CDR1 LNHDA, CDR2 SQIVND (reference sequence). There are 15 residues in the CDR3. CDR3 loop: CASSKARNIYNEQFF. CDR3 in DNA: TGTGCCAGTAGTAAAGCTAGGAATATCTACAATGAGCAGTTCTTC.